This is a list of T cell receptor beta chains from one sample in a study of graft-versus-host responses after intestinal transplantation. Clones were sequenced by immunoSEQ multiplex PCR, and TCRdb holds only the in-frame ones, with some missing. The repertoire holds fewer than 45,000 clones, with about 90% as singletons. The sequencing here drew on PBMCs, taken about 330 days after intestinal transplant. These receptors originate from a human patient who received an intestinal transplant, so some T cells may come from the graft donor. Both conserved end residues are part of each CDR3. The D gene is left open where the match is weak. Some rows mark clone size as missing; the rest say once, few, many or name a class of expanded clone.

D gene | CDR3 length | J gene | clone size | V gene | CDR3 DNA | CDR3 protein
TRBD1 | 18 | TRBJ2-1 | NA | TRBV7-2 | TGTGCCAGCAGCTCCCGCTTCGCCGGGACAGGACCCTACAATGAGCAGTTCTTC | CASSSRFAGTGPYNEQFF
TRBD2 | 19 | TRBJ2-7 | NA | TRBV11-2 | TGTGCCAGCAGCTTAAAGTTCAAACTAGCGGGAGGGCGTACCTACGAGCAGTACTTC | CASSLKFKLAGGRTYEQYF
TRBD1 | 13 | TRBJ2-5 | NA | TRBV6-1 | TGTGCCAGCGACGACAGGGTAGGAGAGACCCAGTACTTC | CASDDRVGETQYF
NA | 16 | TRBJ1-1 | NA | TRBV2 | TGTGCCAGCAGTTTTGCAGGGGCGTACATGAACACTGAAGCTTTCTTT | CASSFAGAYMNTEAFF
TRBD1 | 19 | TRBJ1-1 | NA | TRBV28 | TGTGCCAGCAGAGGGCGACCGGGGACAGGAAGACAGATGGGCACTGAAGCTTTCTTT | CASRGRPGTGRQMGTEAFF
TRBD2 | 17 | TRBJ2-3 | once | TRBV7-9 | TGTGCCAGCAGCTTAGGACTAGCGGGAGCCTTCACAGATACGCAGTATTTT | CASSLGLAGAFTDTQYF
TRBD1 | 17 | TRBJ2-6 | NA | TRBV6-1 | TGTGCCAGCAGTGAATGGGGACAGACCTCTGGGGCCAACGTCCTGACTTTC | CASSEWGQTSGANVLTF
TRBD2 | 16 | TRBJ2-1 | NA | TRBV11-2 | TGTGCCAGCAGCTTCTCCCTAGCGGGGGGCACAAATGAGCAGTTCTTC | CASSFSLAGGTNEQFF
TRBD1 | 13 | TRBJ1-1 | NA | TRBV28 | TGTGCCAGCAGTTTGCGGGACAGGGGGTACGCTTTCTTT | CASSLRDRGYAFF
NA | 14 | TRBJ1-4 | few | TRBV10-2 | TGCGCCAGCAGTGAGGGACGGTCTAATGAAAAACTGTTTTTT | CASSEGRSNEKLFF
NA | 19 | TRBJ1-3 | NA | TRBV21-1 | TGTGCCAGCAGCAAGACCTCTGGGCCAGGTAAATTCTCTGGAAACACCATATATTTT | CASSKTSGPGKFSGNTIYF
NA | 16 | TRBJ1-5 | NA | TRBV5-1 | TGCGCCAGCAGCATAGGACCGACAGTTAGCAATCAGCCCCAGCATTTT | CASSIGPTVSNQPQHF
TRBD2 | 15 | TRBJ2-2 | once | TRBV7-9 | TGTGCCAGCAGCTTCCCGGGGGGTCCAACCGGGGAGCTGTTTTTT | CASSFPGGPTGELFF
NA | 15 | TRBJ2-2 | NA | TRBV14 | TGTGCCAGCAGCCAAGAAAGGGAGGCCGGCGGGGAGCTGTTTTTT | CASSQEREAGGELFF
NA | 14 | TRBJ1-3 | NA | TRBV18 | TGTGCCAGCTCACCAGAGGGATCCGGAAACACCATATATTTT | CASSPEGSGNTIYF
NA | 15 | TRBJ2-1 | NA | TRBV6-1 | TGTGCCAGCAGTGAATCCGCACAGGTGATAAATGAGCAGTTCTTC | CASSESAQVINEQFF
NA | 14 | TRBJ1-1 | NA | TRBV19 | TGTGCTAGTAGTATTGGGGCGTGGGACACTGAAGCTTTCTTT | CASSIGAWDTEAFF
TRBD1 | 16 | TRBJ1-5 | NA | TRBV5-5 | TGTGCCAGCAGCGAAACAGGGGGCTATAGCAATCAGCCCCAGCATTTT | CASSETGGYSNQPQHF
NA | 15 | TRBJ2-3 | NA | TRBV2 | TGTGCCAGCAGTGAGAGGGCTCCTTTAACAGATACGCAGTATTTT | CASSERAPLTDTQYF
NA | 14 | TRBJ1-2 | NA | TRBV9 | TGTGCCAGCAGCGTCGGGCAGGGCGTCGATGGCTACACCTTC | CASSVGQGVDGYTF
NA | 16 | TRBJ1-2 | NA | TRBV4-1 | TGCGCCAGCAGCCAAGATAATGGGGGTATTAACTATGGCTACACCTTC | CASSQDNGGINYGYTF
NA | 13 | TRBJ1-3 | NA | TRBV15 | TGTGCCACCAGCACCAGCTCTGGAAACACCATATATTTT | CATSTSSGNTIYF
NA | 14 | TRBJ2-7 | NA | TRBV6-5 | TGTGCCAGCAGAACAGCGACCTTCTCCTACGAGCAGTACTTC | CASRTATFSYEQYF
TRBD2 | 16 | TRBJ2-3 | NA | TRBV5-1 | TGCGCCAGCAGCCCAAGGGGACTATCTAGCACAGATACGCAGTATTTT | CASSPRGLSSTDTQYF
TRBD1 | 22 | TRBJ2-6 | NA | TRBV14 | TGTGCCAGCAGCCGAAGGGGACAGGGGGCTATCGATCAATACTCTGGGGCCAACGTCCTGACTTTC | CASSRRGQGAIDQYSGANVLTF
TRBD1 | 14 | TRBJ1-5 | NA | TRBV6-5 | TGTGCCAGCAGCGGCCAGGGGGCGGGTCAGCCCCAGCATTTT | CASSGQGAGQPQHF
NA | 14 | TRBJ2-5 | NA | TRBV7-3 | TGTGCCAGCAGCTTAATCCTAGCAGGAGAGACCCAGTACTTC | CASSLILAGETQYF
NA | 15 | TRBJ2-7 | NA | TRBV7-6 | TGTGCCAGCAGCTCCCGATTCGTCGTGGGGCACGAGCAGTACTTC | CASSSRFVVGHEQYF
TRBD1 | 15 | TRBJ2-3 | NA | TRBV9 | TGTGCCAGCAGCTACGCCCAGGGGGCGTCAGATACGCAGTATTTT | CASSYAQGASDTQYF
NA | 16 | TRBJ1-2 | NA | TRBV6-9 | TGTGCCAGCAGTCAACGGCCGGACAGAACCAAGGATGGCTACACCTTC | CASSQRPDRTKDGYTF
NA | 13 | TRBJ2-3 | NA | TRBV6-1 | TGTGCCAGCAATCCCCTTAGCACAGATACGCAGTATTTT | CASNPLSTDTQYF
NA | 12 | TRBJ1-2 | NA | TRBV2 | TGTGCCAGCAGTGGGGGGTACTATGGCTACACCTTC | CASSGGYYGYTF
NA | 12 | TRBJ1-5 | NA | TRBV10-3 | TGTGCCATCAGTGAGGTCAATCAGCCCCAGCATTTT | CAISEVNQPQHF
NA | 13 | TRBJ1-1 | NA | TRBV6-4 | TGTGCCAGCAGTGACAGTATCAACACTGAAGCTTTCTTT | CASSDSINTEAFF
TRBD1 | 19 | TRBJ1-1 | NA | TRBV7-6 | TGTGCCAGCAGGGGACCGGGACAGGGGGCTTTTACGATGAACACTGAAGCTTTCTTT | CASRGPGQGAFTMNTEAFF
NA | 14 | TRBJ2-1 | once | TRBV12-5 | TGTGCTAGTGGTTCCCGGGACTCCCTAGGGAAACAGTTCTTC | CASGSRDSLGKQFF
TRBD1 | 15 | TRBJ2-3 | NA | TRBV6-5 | TGTGCCAGCAGTTACGGGACAGGGGGTGTAGATACGCAGTATTTT | CASSYGTGGVDTQYF
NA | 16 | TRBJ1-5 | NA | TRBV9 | TGTGCCAGCAGCGGGGGACCTGGATTTAGCAATCAGCCCCAGCATTTT | CASSGGPGFSNQPQHF
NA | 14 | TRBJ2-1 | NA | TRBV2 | TGTGCCAGTTATCCATCGAGCTCCTACAATGAGCAGTTCTTC | CASYPSSSYNEQFF
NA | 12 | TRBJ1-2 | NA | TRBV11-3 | TGTGCCAGCAGCTTGGACGGCTATGGCTACACCTTC | CASSLDGYGYTF
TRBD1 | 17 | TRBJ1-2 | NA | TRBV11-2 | TGTGCCAGCAGCTTAGTCCCTGGACAGGGGATAAGATATGGCTACACCTTC | CASSLVPGQGIRYGYTF
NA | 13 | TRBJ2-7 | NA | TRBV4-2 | TGTGCCAGCAGCCAACTCAGGGCCTACGAGCAGTACTTC | CASSQLRAYEQYF
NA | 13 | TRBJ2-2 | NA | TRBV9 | TGTGCCAGCAGCGTAGGGGACACCGGGGAGCTGTTTTTT | CASSVGDTGELFF
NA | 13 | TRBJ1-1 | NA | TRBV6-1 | TGTGCCAGCAGTGCGGGAGTGAACACTGAAGCTTTCTTT | CASSAGVNTEAFF
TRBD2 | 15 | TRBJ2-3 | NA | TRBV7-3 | TGTGCCAGCAGCTCCGGACTAGCGGGAGCCGATACGCAGTATTTT | CASSSGLAGADTQYF
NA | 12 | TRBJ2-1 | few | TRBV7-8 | TGTGCCAGCAGCTTAGGGTCGAATGAGCAGTTCTTC | CASSLGSNEQFF
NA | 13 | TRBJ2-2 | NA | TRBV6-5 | TGTGCCAGCAGGCAGGGGAACACCGGGGAGCTGTTTTTT | CASRQGNTGELFF
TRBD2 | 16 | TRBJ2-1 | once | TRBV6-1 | TGTGCCAGCAGTGGACAGCGGGGGGCCCCCTACAATGAGCAGTTCTTC | CASSGQRGAPYNEQFF
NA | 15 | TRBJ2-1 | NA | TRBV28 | TGTGCCAGCAGTTTGGTGGGAGGGGGCATCGATGAGCAGTTCTTC | CASSLVGGGIDEQFF
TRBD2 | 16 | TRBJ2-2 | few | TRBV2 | TGTGCCAGCAGTGAGGGACTAGCGGGAGACACCGGGGAGCTGTTTTTT | CASSEGLAGDTGELFF
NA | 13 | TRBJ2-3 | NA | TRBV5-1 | TGCGCCAGCAGGTCCGGGACGTGGGATACGCAGTATTTT | CASRSGTWDTQYF
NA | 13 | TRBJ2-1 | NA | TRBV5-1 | TGCGCCAGCAGCTTGGTCGCGTACCATGAGCAGTTCTTC | CASSLVAYHEQFF
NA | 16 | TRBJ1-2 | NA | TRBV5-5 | TGTGCCAGCAGCTTGGCCGGGGAGGGGCCGGAGTTCGGCTACACCTTC | CASSLAGEGPEFGYTF
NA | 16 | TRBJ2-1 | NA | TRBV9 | TGTGCCAGCAGCGTAGGACACCTGAGCTCCTACAATGAGCAGTTCTTC | CASSVGHLSSYNEQFF